This TCR beta chain was observed in a study of T cells in women clearing cervical HPV infection. The CDR3 loop spans 15 amino acids. In germline, CDR1 is SQVTM, CDR2 ANQGSEA. Trimming cost V 6 bases and J 5 bases; bases outside gene matches: 5. The repertoire was sequenced with immunoSEQ multiplex PCR; TCRdb's copy has only in-frame clones and lacks some. The sample includes roughly 25,000 clones. Note on this clone: The CDR3 extends 3 residues past the end of the read, so its final part is completed from the germline J gene.

Each participant carried one incident cervical HPV16 infection only. The sequenced sample consisted of blood buffy coat. V and J are TRBV29-1 and TRBJ2-1, with 15 bases matching TRBD2. The sequence was collected from a woman aged 18 to 75 with a cervical HPV16 infection that either progressed to CIN3+ or cleared (not recorded which). CDR3 amino acids: CSVGGTSGRNNEQFF. The CDR3 DNA, read in part, is TGCAGCGTAGGCGGGACTAGCGGGAGGAACAATGAG.